This T cell receptor beta chain was captured by sequencing in a study of shared clonotypes between healthy human individuals. Overall study results and limits: Rarefaction demonstrated incomplete sorted-subset sequencing despite large depth.

CD45RO negativity and positive selection for CCR7 defined naive CD8 cells, a population that excluded terminally differentiated effector memory CD45RA+ cells. Donors included only healthy HIV-negative adults lacking recent acute infections or vaccinations. Caucasian adults residing in Nashville, Tennessee made up all the donors. As regards this clone: Its antigen is unidentified.

V lost 0 bases and J lost 7, with 13 bases in between. CDR1 is SGHTA, CDR2 FQGTGA, per germline. There are 14 residues in the CDR3. Genomic DNA of each subset was evenly split across several immunoSEQ plates. Produced via immunoSEQ multiplex PCR; TCRdb's table is partial and in-frame only. The data show around 600,000 clones, around 95% seen once. Sequences were obtained from naive CD8+ T cells sorted from blood. The TCR sequence derives from a young woman in good health. This chain joins TRBV7-3 and TRBJ2-7; D gene unclear. Here the CDR3 DNA reads TGTGCCAGCAGCTTAACTTTAGCCGACGCGGAGCAGTACTTC. Residues: CASSLTLADAEQYF.